The 21 T cell receptor beta chains presented below share a single source sample, sequenced in a study of OX40 agonist ivuxolimab in advanced cancers. Sequencing was performed with immunoSEQ multiplex PCR; in TCRdb, only in-frame clones are kept and a portion is missing. The table shows some 10,000 clones, with 70% to 90% occurring only once. The sample in question was CD4+ or CD8+ T cells sorted from blood, obtained in a trial of the OX40 agonist ivuxolimab. The receptors stem from an adult with an advanced solid tumor such as melanoma, head and neck, liver or kidney cancer.

Here the CDR3 DNA reads TGTGCCAGCAGCTCCCGACAGACCCCCTCCGAGCAGTACTTC. Translating gives CASSSRQTPSEQYF. V usage is TRBV5-5 and J usage is TRBJ2-7, with D possibly matching TRBD1 (5 bases). V was shortened by 3 bases and J by 6 bases, with 16 bases between the two germline ends. The CDR3 has 14 amino acids. Germline assignment: CDR1 SGHKS and CDR2 YYEKEE (reference sequence).

The chain couples TRBV28 to TRBJ2-7; the D gene is possibly TRBD2 (6 bases). This CDR3 is built from 14 residues. CDR1 is MDHEN, CDR2 SYDVKM, per germline. Trimming cost V 2 bases and J 3 bases, with 11 bases left between them. CDR3 sequence reads: CASSLQGGGYEQYF. The CDR3 nucleotides read TGTGCCAGCAGTTTACAGGGAGGCGGCTACGAGCAGTACTTC.

The V gene is TRBV19, the J gene TRBJ2-7; D may be TRBD1 (6 bases). The CDR3 is made up of 13 amino acids. CDR1 and CDR2 from the germline V gene are LNHDA and SQIVND (reference sequence). The V and J ends lost 5 bases and 4 bases respectively, with 12 bases between them. This CDR3 is CASSPTGPYEQYF. Written as DNA, the CDR3 is TGTGCCAGTAGTCCGACAGGACCGTACGAGCAGTACTTC.

This clone is large by share. This sequence joins TRBV18 and TRBJ2-1; TRBD2 might be the D (6 bases). The CDR3 consists of 17 residues. Germline-derived CDR1 and CDR2 are KGHSH and LQKENI. The V and J ends lost 0 bases and 2 bases respectively, with 14 bases between them. The CDR3: CASSPPVSSVAYNEQFF. CDR3 DNA: TGTGCCAGCTCACCACCCGTCTCTAGCGTAGCCTACAATGAGCAGTTCTTC.

The chain recombines TRBV5-1 with TRBJ2-3; a possible D gene is TRBD2 (7 bases). The CDR3 is made up of 15 amino acids. Germline CDR1 reads SGHRS; CDR2 reads YFSETQ. Trimming left V 6 bases short and J 4 bases short, with 18 bases between. The CDR3 sequence is CASIPTGGLSDTQYF. The CDR3 coding sequence is TGCGCCAGCATCCCCACGGGGGGCTTATCAGATACGCAGTATTTT.

In its sample, this clone was seen a few times. Within the sample, other DNA sequences also encode this same CDR3. V and J are TRBV19 and TRBJ2-6; D perhaps matches TRBD2 (6 bases). This CDR3 region has 15 residues. The germline CDR1 and CDR2 sequences are LNHDA and SQIVND (reference sequence). Trimming took off 5 bases at V and 4 bases at J, with 12 bases between the two ends. As DNA, the CDR3 is TGTGCCAGTAGTCCCGACCGGGGGGGGGCCAACGTCCTGACTTTC. This encodes CASSPDRGGANVLTF. The full variable domain, its missing parts supplied by reference TRBV19 and TRBJ2-6, is DGGITQSPKYLFRKEGQNVTLSCEQNLNHDAMYWYRQDPGQGLRLIYYSQIVNDFQKGDIAEGYSVSREKKESFPLTVTSAQKNPTAFYLCASSPDRGGANVLTFGAGSRLTVL.

This clone showed up just once. V and J are TRBV12-5 and TRBJ2-3; D gene unclear. CDR1 is LGHNT and CDR2 is FRNRAP in the germline V gene. V lost 4 bases and J lost 5, with 7 bases in between. The CDR3 runs 12 residues. CDR3 protein: CASGSPLDTQYF. The CDR3 DNA follows: TGTGCTAGTGGTTCCCCTTTAGATACGCAGTATTTT. Combining the CDR3 with reference TRBV12-5 and TRBJ2-3 gives the whole variable domain DARVTQTPRHKVTEMGQEVTMRCQPILGHNTVFWYRQTMMQGLELLAYFRNRAPLDDSGMPKDRFSAEMPDATLATLKIQPSEPRDSAVYFCASGSPLDTQYFGPGTRLTVL.

The chain has TRBV5-8 and TRBJ2-6, with 7 nucleotides matching TRBD2. Germline assignment: CDR1 SGHTS and CDR2 YDEGEE. V gave up 6 bases and J gave up 0 bases; unmatched junction bases: 3. This CDR3 has 15 amino acids. The CDR3 region is CASNWGGSGANVLTF. Written as DNA, the CDR3 is TGTGCCAGCAACTGGGGGGGCTCTGGGGCCAACGTCCTGACTTTC.

The genes are TRBV7-9 and TRBJ2-7; 10 nucleotides align to TRBD2. Germline V CDR1 and CDR2: SEHNR, FQNEAQ (reference sequence). Trimming took 1 base from V and 3 from J; bases not matched to a gene: 3. This CDR3 region has 15 residues. CDR3 loop: CASSLGTSGDYEQYF. CDR3 coding DNA: TGTGCCAGCAGCTTAGGGACTAGCGGCGACTACGAGCAGTACTTC.

Written as DNA, the CDR3 is TGCAGCGTTCCAGGGGAAGGCTACACCTTC. Protein: CSVPGEGYTF. The rearrangement joins TRBV29-1 to TRBJ1-2; the D gene is possibly TRBD1 (6 bases). Trimming left V 5 bases short and J 8 bases short, with 9 bases between. The CDR3 is 10 amino acids. Germline CDR1 and CDR2: SQVTM and ANQGSEA.

The chain employs TRBV6-6 and TRBJ2-7; D uncertain. Germline V gives CDR1 MNHNY, CDR2 SVGAGI (reference sequence). CDR3 length: 15 amino acids. Deletions cut 3 bases from V and 3 bases from J, with 15 bases between. The CDR3 is CASSYKVAGIYEQYF. CDR3 DNA: TGTGCCAGCAGTTATAAAGTAGCTGGGATCTACGAGCAGTACTTC.

V gene TRBV7-9 combines with J gene TRBJ2-5; D is tentatively TRBD1 or TRBD2 (5 bases each). V was clipped by 1 base and J by 1 base, with 13 bases between them. Germline loops: CDR1 SEHNR, CDR2 FQNEAQ (reference sequence). The CDR3 covers 16 residues. CDR3 sequence: CASSLVGVGTQETQYF. CDR3 nucleotide sequence: TGTGCCAGCAGCTTAGTTGGAGTCGGGACCCAAGAGACCCAGTACTTC.

The rearrangement joins TRBV5-4 to TRBJ1-6, with 8 bases fitting TRBD1. The CDR3 spans 15 residues. Germline V lookup: CDR1 SGHNT, CDR2 YYREEE (reference sequence). Trimming removed 4 bases from V and 4 bases from J; junction bases left unmatched: 4. The CDR3 reads CASSADRAYNSPLHF. The CDR3 DNA follows: TGTGCCAGCAGCGCGGACAGGGCTTATAATTCACCCCTCCACTTT.

The chain couples TRBV28 to TRBJ1-1; unclear D gene. The length of the CDR3 is 14 residues. V was shortened by 1 base and J by 4 bases, with 10 bases between the two germline ends. Germline V CDR1 and CDR2: MDHEN, SYDVKM. The CDR3 region has the DNA TGTGCCAGCAGTTTATTAGGTGTCGGCACTGAAGCTTTCTTT. This encodes CASSLLGVGTEAFF.

The rearrangement links TRBV27 to TRBJ2-7, with 8 bases aligning to TRBD1. This CDR3 has 14 amino acids. The germline V gene encodes CDR1 MNHEY and CDR2 SMNVEV (reference sequence). The trim removed 5 bases at V and 1 base at J, leaving 4 bases unmatched. The CDR3 loop reads CASSPWTGSYEQYF. The CDR3 DNA reads TGTGCCAGCAGTCCCTGGACAGGGTCCTACGAGCAGTACTTC.

The chain has TRBV6-5 and TRBJ2-7; tentatively, D is TRBD2 (6 bases). V was cut by 3 bases and J by 0 bases, with 12 bases left in between. The CDR3 has 15 amino acids. From germline, CDR1 is MNHEY and CDR2 SVGAGI. This chain's CDR3 is CASSYREALSYEQYF. The CDR3 nucleotides read TGTGCCAGCAGTTATAGGGAGGCCCTCTCCTACGAGCAGTACTTC.

The J gene is TRBJ2-5, the V gene TRBV18; 7 positions agree with TRBD2. The V and J ends lost 0 bases and 5 bases, in that order; junction bases with no gene match: 9. The CDR3 is 16 amino acids. Germline CDR1 reads KGHSH; CDR2 reads LQKENI. The CDR3 nucleotides are TGTGCCAGCTCACCACCGACAACGGCGGGGGATGAGACCCAGTACTTC. Its protein product is CASSPPTTAGDETQYF.

The CDR3 loop is CASSLGLDEQYF. The CDR3 DNA reads TGTGCCAGCAGCTTAGGATTGGACGAGCAGTACTTC. The rearrangement uses TRBV13 and TRBJ2-7; no clear D gene. Trimming stripped 0 bases from V and 5 bases from J, with 5 bases between. Germline assignment: CDR1 PRHDT and CDR2 FYEKMQ (reference sequence). The CDR3 totals 12 residues.

The chain is built from TRBV4-2 and TRBJ2-1, with unresolved D. Germline V CDR1 and CDR2: LGHNA, YNFKEQ. CDR3 length equals 17 residues. Trimming took off 0 bases at V and 4 bases at J, with 16 bases between the two ends. CDR3 DNA sequence: TGTGCCAGCAGCCAAGAAAAAGGTTGGGGATTTTACAATGAGCAGTTCTTC. Amino acids: CASSQEKGWGFYNEQFF.

This rearrangement joins TRBV21-1 to TRBJ1-4. TRBV21-1 is assigned pseudogene status. The CDR3 totals 14 residues. CDR3 nucleotide sequence: TGTGCCAGCAGGGAGGGTTGGACTAATGAAAAACTGTTTTTT. This translates into CASREGWTNEKLFF.

The V gene is TRBV4-1, the J gene TRBJ2-7; TRBD2 matches 11 bases. V lost 4 bases, J lost 6 bases, and 2 bases stayed unmatched. This CDR3 comprises 13 residues. Germline V lookup: CDR1 MGHRA, CDR2 YSYEKL. For the CDR3, the DNA is TGCGCCAGCAGCCGAGGACTAGCGGGCGAGCAGTACTTC. Amino acid sequence: CASSRGLAGEQYF.